This T cell receptor beta chain was sequenced during a study of cytomegalovirus exposure and HLA in healthy donors. Study results and caveats: Later on, an analysis tied 18,000 or so TCR beta sequences to HLA alleles at 0.05 false discovery rate.

Germline V gives CDR1 SNHLY, CDR2 FYNNEI. Trimming at V came to 6 bases and at J to 0 bases, leaving 4 bases not matched to a gene. The CDR3 contains 14 residues. As to this clone: Its antigen is unidentified.

With 60 Vbeta and 13 Jbeta primers, the PCR was carried out. Per the original data handling: A follow-up analysis tallied about 80 million unique TCR beta chains, roughly 10 million shared. Here immunoSEQ multiplex PCR was the method, and the copy in TCRdb shows in-frame clones only, minus some. For V, J and clone size, that table is used; D and trimming come from the DNA. Altogether 180,000 or so clones are present, more than 65% being singletons, with the ten largest covering roughly 2.5%. The sequence derives from a woman under 40 in good health and CMV-seropositive. V gene TRBV2 combines with J gene TRBJ2-5, with TRBD2 matching 7 bases. Sequencing used PBMCs. The CDR3, as DNA: TGTGCCAGCAGGTCCGGGGGGTACCAAGAGACCCAGTACTTC. Its protein is CASRSGGYQETQYF. The full variable domain, in which reference TRBV2 and TRBJ2-5 provide the parts outside the CDR3, is EPEVTQTPSHQVTQMGQEVILRCVPISNHLYFYWYRQILGQKVEFLVSFYNNEISEKSEIFDDQFSVERPDGSNFTLKIRSTKLEDSAMYFCASRSGGYQETQYFGPGTRLLVL.